This entry concerns a single T cell receptor (beta chain). The antigen is not known. The PCR contained 60 Vbeta and 13 Jbeta primers. Clones were read by immunoSEQ multiplex PCR, and TCRdb kept only the in-frame ones, dropping some. The sample includes around 90,000 clones, 70% to 80% of them seen just once. J lost 5 bases, V lost 5 bases, and 3 bases had no gene match. Germline lookup yields CDR1 SEHNR and CDR2 FQNEAQ (reference sequence). The CDR3 has 14 amino acids. These data belong to a study of cytomegalovirus exposure and HLA in healthy donors. Regarding the study as a whole: HLA restriction was apparent for most CMV-associated TCR beta chains in a later analysis. Several of the most significant clusters appeared, in a later analysis, to be linked to common viral pathogens.

Sequencing was done on a sample of PBMCs. The chain employs TRBV7-9 and TRBJ1-6, with 7 bases lining up with TRBD1. The source of this sequence is a male donor in good health and CMV-seropositive. CDR3 loop: CASSIDRDNSPLHF. The CDR3 bases are TGTGCCAGCAGCATCGACAGGGATAATTCACCCCTCCACTTT.